This T cell receptor beta chain appears in the sequencing data of a study of T cells in Graves' hyperthyroidism and ophthalmopathy. In its sample, this clonotype was seen many times. Its antigen is currently unknown. General observations from the study: Within blood appeared most thyroid clonotypes that had expanded above 0.001.

RNA transcripts gave rise to amplified TCR beta CDR3 regions. TCR CDR3 regions were first amplified by RT-PCR with HTBI primers. Each CDR3 protein gets one entry after TCRdb re-called the multiplex PCR reads with MiXCR. The table shows 480,000 or so distinct CDR3 sequences, with 40% to 55% occurring only once. Sample: peripheral blood or thyroid tissue (not recorded which). This clonotype was obtained from an adult woman with Graves' disease, either hyperthyroidism or ophthalmopathy (not recorded which).

This CDR3 is CASSGVLNTEAFF. The DNA of the CDR3 is TGTGCCAGTAGTGGAGTACTGAACACTGAAGCTTTCTTT. The chain uses TRBV19 and TRBJ1-1; D not resolved. The CDR3 extends over 13 amino acids. Germline CDR1 is LNHDA and CDR2 is SQIVND (reference sequence). V was cut by 5 bases and J by 0 bases, with 7 bases left in between.